A single sample is the source of the 15 T cell receptor beta chains below, sequenced in a study of blood T cell repertoires in COVID-19. The method was immunoSEQ multiplex PCR; TCRdb's version includes in-frame clones alone and lacks a portion of them. The sample has 150,000 or so clones; about 80% are singletons. The sequencing input was peripheral blood. The receptors were gathered from a woman aged 60-75 years with acute or convalescent COVID-19.

This chain uses TRBV28 with TRBJ2-1; D is undetermined. V was shortened by 4 bases and J by 8 bases, with 12 bases between the two germline ends. This CDR3 contains 13 residues. CDR1 is MDHEN, CDR2 SYDVKM, per germline. The CDR3 sequence: CASSSPSVDEQFF. As DNA, the CDR3 is TGTGCCAGCAGTTCCCCTTCCGTCGATGAGCAGTTCTTC.

This chain connects TRBV23-1 to TRBJ1-2; 10 nucleotides match TRBD1. Being an ORF, TRBV23-1 has a function that is uncertain. V lost 6 bases and J lost 2; bases outside the gene matches: 6. The CDR3 spans 15 residues. The CDR3 sequence: CASRKDRGANYGYTF. The CDR3 DNA reads TGCGCCAGCAGGAAGGACAGGGGGGCAAACTATGGCTACACCTTC.

This clone was detected once. The chain joins TRBV10-3 to TRBJ2-5; 7 nucleotides line up with TRBD2. Germline CDR1 is ENHRY and CDR2 is SYGVKD. With 10 bases clipped from V and 5 bases from J, the junction kept 7 bases outside the gene matches. This CDR3 has 12 amino acids. The CDR3 spells CATWGSGETQYF. The CDR3 DNA follows: TGTGCCACTTGGGGTAGCGGGGAGACCCAGTACTTC.

The gene calls are TRBV2 and TRBJ2-7; TRBD2 might be the D (5 bases). The V end lost 8 bases, the J end lost 2 bases, and 13 bases lay between the germline ends. Germline V gene data show CDR1 as SNHLY and CDR2 as FYNNEI. The CDR3 runs 13 residues. CDR3 DNA: TGTGCCAGCGGACTCCAGCTTACCTACGAGCAGTACTTC. Amino acid sequence: CASGLQLTYEQYF.

The rearrangement links TRBV29-1 to TRBJ1-4; possible D gene TRBD1, 6 bases. The germline V gene encodes CDR1 SQVTM and CDR2 ANQGSEA. V lost 5 bases and J lost 5, with 12 bases in between. The CDR3 has 13 residues. CDR3 coding DNA: TGCAGCGTTCAGCGACAGGAGAATGAAAAACTGTTTTTT. This encodes CSVQRQENEKLFF.

J is TRBJ1-1 and V is TRBV25-1; no reliable D call. V gave up 1 base and J gave up 0 bases, with 15 bases separating them. The CDR3 length is 17 residues. The germline V gene has CDR1 MGHDK and CDR2 SYGVNS. The CDR3 DNA reads TGTGCCAGCAGTGAATTATCGAGGGAAGGGATGAACACTGAAGCTTTCTTT. This encodes CASSELSREGMNTEAFF.

This sequence joins TRBV5-1 and TRBJ2-5, with a possible D match to TRBD2 (7 bases). Trimming stripped 4 bases from V and 5 bases from J, with 15 bases between. The CDR3 sequence is 14 residues long. Germline V CDR1 and CDR2: SGHRS, YFSETQ. The CDR3 DNA is TGCGCCAGCAGCGAGGGGGGGTTCCGGGAGACCCAGTACTTC. Its translation is CASSEGGFRETQYF.

The chain carries TRBV5-4 and TRBJ2-1; TRBD2 aligns across 12 bases. Germline-derived CDR1 and CDR2 are SGHNT and YYREEE (reference sequence). The V segment lost 2 bases and the J segment 8 bases; nucleotides outside the gene matches: 11. The CDR3 totals 17 residues. The CDR3 loop is CASSLRSGLAGLDEQFF. CDR3 bases: TGTGCCAGCAGCTTAAGGTCCGGACTAGCGGGACTCGATGAGCAGTTCTTC.

The DNA of the CDR3 is TGTGCCAGCAGCCGGGACAGGGCATCGGGCTACACCTTC. This translates into CASSRDRASGYTF. This chain connects TRBV7-3 to TRBJ1-2, with 9 bases identical to TRBD1. The CDR3 consists of 13 residues. The ends lost 5 bases at V and 8 bases at J; junction bases unmatched: 6. The germline V gene encodes CDR1 SGHTA and CDR2 FQGTGA.

The genes are TRBV6-4 and TRBJ2-7; TRBD2 aligns across 7 bases. CDR3 length: 18 amino acids. CDR1 and CDR2 (germline): MRHNA, SNTAGT. V was clipped by 0 bases and J by 1 base; unmatched bases: 12. Here the CDR3 reads CASSDSAPVGGSSYEQYF. CDR3 bases: TGTGCCAGCAGTGACTCGGCCCCGGTCGGCGGGAGTTCCTACGAGCAGTACTTC.

The CDR3 region has the DNA TGTGCCAGCAGCCCCCCCCGGACAGGGATCGACGAGCAGTACTTC. Translation: CASSPPRTGIDEQYF. The rearrangement joins TRBV7-9 to TRBJ2-7; 8 positions match TRBD1. CDR1 is SEHNR, CDR2 FQNEAQ, per germline (reference sequence). V lost 5 bases, J lost 5 bases, and 11 bases stayed unmatched. The CDR3 consists of 15 residues.

The J gene is TRBJ2-3, the V gene TRBV19; 9 bases align to TRBD2. This CDR3 comprises 18 residues. Trimming removed 6 bases from V and 4 bases from J; junction bases left unmatched: 17. Germline CDR1 LNHDA, CDR2 SQIVND (reference sequence). Written as DNA, the CDR3 is TGTGCCAGTAGATCCGCGGGAGGGCCTTTCATTTCCGCAGATACGCAGTATTTT. Protein product: CASRSAGGPFISADTQYF.

The chain carries TRBV2 and TRBJ2-7, with 7 nucleotides matching TRBD1. The J segment lost 2 bases and the V segment lost 4 bases, leaving 2 bases of the junction unmatched. Germline assignment: CDR1 SNHLY and CDR2 FYNNEI. The CDR3 consists of 13 residues. CDR3 coding DNA: TGTGCCAGCAGTGTGGGACAGCCCTACGAGCAGTACTTC. Translating it yields CASSVGQPYEQYF.

The chain links TRBV19 to TRBJ1-5, with TRBD1 matching over 7 bases. There are 16 residues in the CDR3. CDR1 is LNHDA and CDR2 is SQIVND in the germline V gene (reference sequence). The J segment lost 5 bases and the V segment lost 10 bases, leaving 17 bases of the junction unmatched. Here the CDR3 reads CATSDRALLSDQPQHF. In DNA form, the CDR3 reads TGTGCCACCTCCGACAGGGCCCTACTAAGCGATCAGCCCCAGCATTTT.

The DNA for the CDR3 is TGTGCCAGCAGCCCGATGACAGGTATTGGGATGGCTGAAGCTTTCTTT. This gives the protein CASSPMTGIGMAEAFF. This rearrangement joins TRBV28 to TRBJ1-1; weak D call: TRBD1 (6 bases). V was trimmed by 6 bases and J by 6 bases, leaving 23 bases between them. The CDR3 covers 16 residues. The V gene's germline CDR1 is MDHEN and CDR2 SYDVKM.